This TCR beta chain was captured by sequencing in a study of blood T cell repertoires in COVID-19. At the level of the study: Collection of acute and convalescent COVID-19 samples took place in the United States, Italy and Spain.

The CDR3 consists of 16 residues. The V gene lost 1 base and the J gene lost 0 bases, with 11 bases spanning the gap. Germline assignment: CDR1 SGDLS and CDR2 YYNGEE. Authors' methods: Amplification from reference gene primers served as the basis for estimated nucleated cell counts. Produced via immunoSEQ multiplex PCR; TCRdb's table is partial and in-frame only. V, J and clone size were drawn from that table, and D and trimming were deduced from the DNA. The table includes about 310,000 clones, around 86% detected once. Specimen: peripheral blood. The TCR was taken from a man aged 50 or older with active or convalescent COVID-19. The chain uses TRBV9 and TRBJ2-1; the D gene is possibly TRBD2 (6 bases). Here the CDR3 DNA reads TGTGCCAGCAGCGTATACGGGAGTAGCTCCTACAATGAGCAGTTCTTC. Its translation is CASSVYGSSSYNEQFF.